This entry concerns a single T cell receptor (beta chain). This record belongs to a study of blood T cells in healthy people across ages. Sample-barcoded 5' priming and a J-beta primer mix drove a second PCR of roughly 7 to 11 cycles. TCRdb re-called the 5' RACE reads with MiXCR, one entry per CDR3 protein. Of about 380,000 distinct CDR3 sequences in the sample, 45% to 65% are singletons; the top ten hold 45% to 60%. This CDR3 is 16 amino acids long. Germline V gives CDR1 MDHEN, CDR2 SYDVKM. V was clipped by 6 bases and J by 2 bases; unmatched bases: 8. This chain joins TRBV28 and TRBJ2-7; 12 bases map to TRBD2. The sample was blood. This receptor was identified in a man in his fifties or sixties in good health. CDR3 DNA: TGTGCCAGCAGGGCACCTAGCGGGAGGGGGACCTACGAGCAGTACTTC. Its translation: CASRAPSGRGTYEQYF. Together with reference TRBV28 and TRBJ2-7, the CDR3 gives the full variable domain: DVKVTQSSRYLVKRTGEKVFLECVQDMDHENMFWYRQDPGLGLRLIYFSYDVKMKEKGDIPEGYSVSREKKERFSLILESASTNQTSMYLCASRAPSGRGTYEQYFGPGTRLTVT.